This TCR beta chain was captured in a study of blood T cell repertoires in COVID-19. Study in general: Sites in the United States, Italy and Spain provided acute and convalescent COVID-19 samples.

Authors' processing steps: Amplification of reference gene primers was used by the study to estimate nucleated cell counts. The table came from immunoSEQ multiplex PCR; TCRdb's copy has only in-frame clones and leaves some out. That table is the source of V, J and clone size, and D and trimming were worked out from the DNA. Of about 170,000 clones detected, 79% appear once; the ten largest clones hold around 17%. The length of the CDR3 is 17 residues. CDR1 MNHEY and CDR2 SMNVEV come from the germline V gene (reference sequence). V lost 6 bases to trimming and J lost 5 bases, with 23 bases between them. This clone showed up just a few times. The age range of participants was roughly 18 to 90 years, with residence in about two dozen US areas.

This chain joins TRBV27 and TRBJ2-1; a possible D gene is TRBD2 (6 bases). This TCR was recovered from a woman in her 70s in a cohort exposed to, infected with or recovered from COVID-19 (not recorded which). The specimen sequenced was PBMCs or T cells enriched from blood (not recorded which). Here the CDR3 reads CASSTITGTVGHNEQFF. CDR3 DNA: TGTGCCAGCAGCACCATTACCGGGACTGTGGGGCACAATGAGCAGTTCTTC.